What follows describes a single T cell receptor beta chain. Its antigen is unknown. Expressed TCRB transcripts were sequenced after all isolated RNA was converted to cDNA. Assay used: immunoSEQ multiplex PCR; TCRdb lists only in-frame clones, some missing. The sample lists roughly 50,000 clones; roughly two fifths were seen once. These data come from a study of beta chain features in type 1 diabetes. Study-level results: Across all four CD4+ subsets, people with type 1 diabetes showed modestly shorter TCRB CDR3s.

The V gene's germline CDR1 is MNHEY and CDR2 SVGAGI. The CDR3 runs to 12 residues. The ends were cut back, 4 bases at V and 1 base at J, with 4 bases in the middle. Once sorted, every population was more than 95% pure. The sequence derives from a man under 40 with type 1 diabetes. This chain links TRBV6-5 with TRBJ1-1; D unclear. What was sequenced was Tregs from blood. CDR3 protein: CASSSWNTEAFF. DNA for the CDR3: TGTGCCAGCAGTTCTTGGAACACTGAAGCTTTCTTT.